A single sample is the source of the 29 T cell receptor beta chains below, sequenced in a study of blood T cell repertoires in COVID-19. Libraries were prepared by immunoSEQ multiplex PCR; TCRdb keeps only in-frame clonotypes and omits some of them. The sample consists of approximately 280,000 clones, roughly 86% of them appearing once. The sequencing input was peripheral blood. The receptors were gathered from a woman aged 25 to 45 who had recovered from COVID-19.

The CDR3: CASQIGPRGNEQFF. The CDR3 bases are TGCGCCAGCCAGATCGGACCTCGGGGGAATGAGCAGTTCTTC. The chain joins TRBV4-1 to TRBJ2-1, with a weak D call TRBD2 (6 bases). This CDR3 has 14 residues. The V end lost 8 bases, the J end lost 7 bases, and 18 bases lay between the germline ends. The germline V gene encodes CDR1 MGHRA and CDR2 YSYEKL.

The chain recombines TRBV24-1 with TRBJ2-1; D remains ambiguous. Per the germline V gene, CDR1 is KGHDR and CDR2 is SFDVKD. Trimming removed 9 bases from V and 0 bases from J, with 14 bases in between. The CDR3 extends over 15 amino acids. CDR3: CATEVGGSSYNEQFF. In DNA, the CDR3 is TGTGCCACCGAGGTAGGCGGAAGCTCCTACAATGAGCAGTTCTTC.

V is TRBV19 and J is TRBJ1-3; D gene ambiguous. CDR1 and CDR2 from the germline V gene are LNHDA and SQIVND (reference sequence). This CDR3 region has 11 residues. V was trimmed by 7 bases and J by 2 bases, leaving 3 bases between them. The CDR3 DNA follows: TGTGCCAGTACTGCTGGAAACACCATATATTTT. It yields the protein CASTAGNTIYF.

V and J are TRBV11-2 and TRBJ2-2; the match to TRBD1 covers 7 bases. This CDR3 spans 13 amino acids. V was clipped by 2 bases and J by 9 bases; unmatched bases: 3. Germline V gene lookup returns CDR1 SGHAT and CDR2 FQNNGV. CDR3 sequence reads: CASSLRDSWELFF. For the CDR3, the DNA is TGTGCCAGCAGCTTAAGGGACAGCTGGGAGCTGTTTTTT.

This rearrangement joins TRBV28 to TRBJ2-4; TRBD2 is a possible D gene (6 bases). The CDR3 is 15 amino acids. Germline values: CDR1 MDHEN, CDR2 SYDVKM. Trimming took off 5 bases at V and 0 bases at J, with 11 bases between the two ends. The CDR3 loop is CASSPGAVAKNIQYF. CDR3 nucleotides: TGTGCCAGCAGTCCGGGAGCGGTAGCCAAAAACATTCAGTACTTC.

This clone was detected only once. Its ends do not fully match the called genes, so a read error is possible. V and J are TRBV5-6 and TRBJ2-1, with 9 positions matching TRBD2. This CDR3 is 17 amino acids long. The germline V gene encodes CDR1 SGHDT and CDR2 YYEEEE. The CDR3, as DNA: TGTGCCAGTAGCTTTTGGTACCTCCAGCGGGGGGACAATGAGCAGTTCTTC. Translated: CASSFWYLQRGDNEQFF. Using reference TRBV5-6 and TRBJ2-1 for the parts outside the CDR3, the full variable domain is DAGVTQSPTHLIKTRGQQVTLRCSPKSGHDTVSWYQQALGQGPQFIFQYYEEEERQRGNFPDRFSGHQFPNYSSELNVNALLLGDSALYLCASSFWYLQRGDNEQFFGPGTRLTVL.

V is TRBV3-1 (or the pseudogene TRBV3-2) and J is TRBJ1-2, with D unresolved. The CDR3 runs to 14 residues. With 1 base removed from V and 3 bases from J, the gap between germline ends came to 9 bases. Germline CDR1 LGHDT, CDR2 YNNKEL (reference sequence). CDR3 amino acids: CASSQGEDYYGYTF. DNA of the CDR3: TGTGCCAGCAGCCAAGGTGAGGACTACTATGGCTACACCTTC.

The CDR3 here is CASSLGSGSYEQYF. The CDR3 nucleotides are TGTGCCAGCAGCTTAGGCAGCGGGAGCTACGAGCAGTACTTC. The chain combines TRBV7-9 with TRBJ2-7; 8 bases align to TRBD2. Germline lookup yields CDR1 SEHNR and CDR2 FQNEAQ (reference sequence). V lost 1 base to trimming and J lost 3 bases; unmatched junction nucleotides: 2. CDR3 length: 14 residues.

CDR3 DNA sequence: TGTGCCAGCAGCCCCGGAGGACAGATGACCGTAGAATCCTACGAGCAGTACTTC. Protein: CASSPGGQMTVESYEQYF. This rearrangement joins TRBV13 to TRBJ2-7; D might be TRBD1 (6 bases). This CDR3 has 18 amino acids. V was pared by 5 bases and J by 1 base, with 24 bases between. The germline CDR1 and CDR2 sequences are PRHDT and FYEKMQ (reference sequence). Variable domain in full (rest from reference TRBV13 and TRBJ2-7): AAGVIQSPRHLIKEKRETATLKCYPIPRHDTVYWYQQGPGQDPQFLISFYEKMQSDKGSIPDRFSAQQFSDYHSELNMSSLELGDSALYFCASSPGGQMTVESYEQYFGPGTRLTVT.

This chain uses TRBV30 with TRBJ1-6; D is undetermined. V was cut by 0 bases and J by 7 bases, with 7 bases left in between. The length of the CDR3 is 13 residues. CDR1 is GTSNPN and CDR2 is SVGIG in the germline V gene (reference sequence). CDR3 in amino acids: CAWSVRGNSPLHF. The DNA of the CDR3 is TGTGCCTGGAGTGTACGAGGGAATTCACCCCTCCACTTT.

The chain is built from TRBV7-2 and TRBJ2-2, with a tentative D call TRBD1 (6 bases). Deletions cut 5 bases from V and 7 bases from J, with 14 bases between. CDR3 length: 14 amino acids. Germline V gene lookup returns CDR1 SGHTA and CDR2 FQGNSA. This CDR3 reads CASSRPGVLGELFF. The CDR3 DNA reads TGTGCCAGCAGCCGCCCAGGGGTTCTCGGGGAGCTGTTTTTT.

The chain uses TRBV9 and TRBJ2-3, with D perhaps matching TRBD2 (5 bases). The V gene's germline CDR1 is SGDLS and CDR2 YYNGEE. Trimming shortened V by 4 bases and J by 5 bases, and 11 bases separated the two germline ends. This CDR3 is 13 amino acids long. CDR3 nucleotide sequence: TGTGCCAGCAGCCGGAGGTGGGAAGATACGCAGTATTTT. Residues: CASSRRWEDTQYF.

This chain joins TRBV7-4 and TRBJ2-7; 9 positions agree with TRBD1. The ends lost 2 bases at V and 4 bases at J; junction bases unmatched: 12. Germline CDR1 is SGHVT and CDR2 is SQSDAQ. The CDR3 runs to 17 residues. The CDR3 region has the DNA TGTGCCAGCAGCTTATTACACCCGGGACAGGGTCTTTACGAGCAGTACTTC. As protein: CASSLLHPGQGLYEQYF.

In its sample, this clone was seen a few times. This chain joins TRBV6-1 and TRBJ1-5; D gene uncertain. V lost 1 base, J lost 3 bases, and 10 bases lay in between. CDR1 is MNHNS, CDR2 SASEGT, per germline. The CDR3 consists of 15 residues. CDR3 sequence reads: CASSEEEGNNQPQHF. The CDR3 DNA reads TGTGCCAGCAGTGAAGAAGAGGGCAACAATCAGCCCCAGCATTTT.

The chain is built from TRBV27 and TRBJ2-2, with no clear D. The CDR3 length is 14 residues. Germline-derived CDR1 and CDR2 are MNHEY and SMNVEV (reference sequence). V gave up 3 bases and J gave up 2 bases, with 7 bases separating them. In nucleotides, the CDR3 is TGTGCCAGCAGTTTGGCACTAAACACCGGGGAGCTGTTTTTT. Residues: CASSLALNTGELFF.

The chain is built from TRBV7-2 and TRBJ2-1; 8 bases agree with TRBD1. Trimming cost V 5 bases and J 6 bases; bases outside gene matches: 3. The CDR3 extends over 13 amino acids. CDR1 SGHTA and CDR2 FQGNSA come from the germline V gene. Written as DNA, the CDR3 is TGTGCCAGCAGCATAGACAGGGGCAATGAGCAGTTCTTC. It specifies CASSIDRGNEQFF.

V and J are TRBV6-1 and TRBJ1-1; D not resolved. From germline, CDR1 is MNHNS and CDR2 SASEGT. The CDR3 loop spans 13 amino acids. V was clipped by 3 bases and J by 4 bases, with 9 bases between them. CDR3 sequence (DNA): TGTGCCAGCAGTGAGGGTGCGGGCACTGAAGCTTTCTTT. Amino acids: CASSEGAGTEAFF.

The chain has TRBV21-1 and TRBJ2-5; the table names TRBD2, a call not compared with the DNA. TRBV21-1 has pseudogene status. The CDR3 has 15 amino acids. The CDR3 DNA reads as TGTGCCAGCAGCTTGACTAGCGGGGCTCAAGAGACCCAGTACTTC. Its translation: CASSLTSGAQETQYF.

This CDR3 reads CASSQGQGGYTF. The CDR3 bases are TGTGCCAGCAGCCAAGGACAGGGTGGCTACACCTTC. The chain employs TRBV2 and TRBJ1-2, with TRBD1 identical over 8 bases. Germline CDR1 is SNHLY and CDR2 is FYNNEI. Trimming took 6 bases from V and 7 from J; bases not matched to a gene: 4. The CDR3 has 12 amino acids.

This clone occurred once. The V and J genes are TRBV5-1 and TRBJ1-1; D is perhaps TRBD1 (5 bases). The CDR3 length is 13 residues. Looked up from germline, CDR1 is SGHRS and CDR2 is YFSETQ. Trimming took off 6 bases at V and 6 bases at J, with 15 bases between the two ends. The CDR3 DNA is TGCGCCAGCACCGCCGGGGGGGTCTCTGAAGCTTTCTTT. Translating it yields CASTAGGVSEAFF.

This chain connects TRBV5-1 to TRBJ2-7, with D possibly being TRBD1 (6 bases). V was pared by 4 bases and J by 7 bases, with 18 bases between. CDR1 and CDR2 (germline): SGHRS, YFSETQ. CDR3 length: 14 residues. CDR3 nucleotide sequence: TGCGCCAGCAGCGTGCAGGGGACCCTCGGGGAGCAGTACTTC. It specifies CASSVQGTLGEQYF.

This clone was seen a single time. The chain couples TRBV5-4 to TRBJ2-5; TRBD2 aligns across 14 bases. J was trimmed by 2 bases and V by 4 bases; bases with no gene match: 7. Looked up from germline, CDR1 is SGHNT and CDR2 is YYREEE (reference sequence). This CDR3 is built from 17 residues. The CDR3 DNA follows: TGTGCCAGCAGCAATGGACTAGCGGGGGGCCTTCAAGAGACCCAGTACTTC. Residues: CASSNGLAGGLQETQYF. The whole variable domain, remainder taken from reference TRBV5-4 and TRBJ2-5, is ETGVTQSPTHLIKTRGQQVTLRCSSQSGHNTVSWYQQALGQGPQFIFQYYREEENGRGNFPPRFSGLQFPNYSSELNVNALELDDSALYLCASSNGLAGGLQETQYFGPGTRLLVL.

The CDR3 reads CASSLATGRAEAFF. CDR3 nucleotide sequence: TGCGCCAGCAGCTTGGCGACAGGGCGGGCTGAAGCTTTCTTT. The V call is TRBV5-1, the J call TRBJ1-1; 7 bases align to TRBD1. Germline-derived CDR1 and CDR2 are SGHRS and YFSETQ. V was pared by 0 bases and J by 6 bases, with 5 bases of the junction left unmatched. This CDR3 has 14 residues. The full variable domain, with the rest looked up from reference TRBV5-1 and TRBJ1-1, is KAGVTQTPRYLIKTRGQQVTLSCSPISGHRSVSWYQQTPGQGLQFLFEYFSETQRNKGNFPGRFSGRQFSNSRSEMNVSTLELGDSALYLCASSLATGRAEAFFGQGTRLTVV.

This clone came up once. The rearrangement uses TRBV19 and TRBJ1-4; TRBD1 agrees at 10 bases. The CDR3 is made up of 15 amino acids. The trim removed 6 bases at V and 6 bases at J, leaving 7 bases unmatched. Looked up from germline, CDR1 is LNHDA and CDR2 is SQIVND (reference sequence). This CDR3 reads CASRPTGTGDEKLFF. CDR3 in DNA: TGTGCCAGTAGGCCGACCGGGACAGGGGATGAAAAACTGTTTTTT.

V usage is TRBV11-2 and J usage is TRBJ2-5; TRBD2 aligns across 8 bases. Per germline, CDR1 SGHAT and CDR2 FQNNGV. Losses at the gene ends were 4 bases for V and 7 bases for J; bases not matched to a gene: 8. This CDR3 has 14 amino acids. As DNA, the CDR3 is TGTGCCAGCAGCTCCCGGCGGGGGGCGGGGACCCAGTACTTC. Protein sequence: CASSSRRGAGTQYF.

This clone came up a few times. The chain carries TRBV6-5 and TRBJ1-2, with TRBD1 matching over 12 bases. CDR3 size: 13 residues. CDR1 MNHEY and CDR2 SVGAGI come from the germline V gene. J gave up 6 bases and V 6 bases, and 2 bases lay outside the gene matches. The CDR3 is CASRGTGGNGYTF. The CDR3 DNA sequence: TGTGCCAGCAGGGGGACAGGGGGCAATGGCTACACCTTC.

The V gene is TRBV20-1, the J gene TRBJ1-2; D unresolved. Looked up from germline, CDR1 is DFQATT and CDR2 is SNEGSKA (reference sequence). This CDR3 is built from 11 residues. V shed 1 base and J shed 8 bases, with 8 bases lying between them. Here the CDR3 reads CSARVRKGYTF. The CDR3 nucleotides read TGCAGTGCTAGAGTCAGGAAGGGCTACACCTTC.

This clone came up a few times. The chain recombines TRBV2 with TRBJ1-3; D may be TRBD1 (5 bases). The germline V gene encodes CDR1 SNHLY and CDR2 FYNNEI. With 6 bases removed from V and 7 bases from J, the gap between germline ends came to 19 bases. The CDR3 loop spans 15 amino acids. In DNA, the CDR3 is TGTGCCAGCAGGCTCGAAGGGGTGATAAAGAACACCATATATTTT. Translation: CASRLEGVIKNTIYF.

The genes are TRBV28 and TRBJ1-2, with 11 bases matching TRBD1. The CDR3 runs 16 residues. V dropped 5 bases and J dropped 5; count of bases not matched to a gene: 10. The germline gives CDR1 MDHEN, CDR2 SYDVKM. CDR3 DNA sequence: TGTGCCAGCAGTGCGTCCCCGGGACAGGGGGGATATGGCTACACCTTC. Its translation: CASSASPGQGGYGYTF.